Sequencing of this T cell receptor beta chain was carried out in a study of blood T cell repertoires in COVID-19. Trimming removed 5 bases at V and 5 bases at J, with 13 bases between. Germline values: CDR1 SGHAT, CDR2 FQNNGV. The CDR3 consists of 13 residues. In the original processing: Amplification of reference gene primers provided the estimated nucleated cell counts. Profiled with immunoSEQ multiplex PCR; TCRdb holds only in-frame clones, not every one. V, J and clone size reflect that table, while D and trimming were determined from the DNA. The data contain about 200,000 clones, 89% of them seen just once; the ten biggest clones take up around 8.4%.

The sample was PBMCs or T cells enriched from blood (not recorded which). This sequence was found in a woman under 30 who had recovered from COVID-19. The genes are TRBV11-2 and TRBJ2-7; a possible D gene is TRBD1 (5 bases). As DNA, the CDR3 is TGTGCCAGCAGCCTCCTTAGGGGCCACGAGCAGTACTTC. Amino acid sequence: CASSLLRGHEQYF.